A selection of T cell receptor beta chains follows, all from one sample in a study of control samples from healthy donors and cancer patients. The protocol was immunoSEQ multiplex PCR, while the TCRdb copy is restricted to in-frame clones and leaves out a portion. The sample consists of 82,000 or so clones, 94% of them appearing once. The sample comprised blood. These receptors came from a woman aged 18-29 years in good health. Both conserved end residues are part of each CDR3. Fields, in order: clone size, V gene, D gene, J gene, CDR3 DNA, CDR3 protein. D genes are given only for firm matches. Only some rows state a clone size, as once, few, many or a class for expanded clones.

size: NA; V: TRBV19; D: TRBD1; J: TRBJ2-7; DNA: TGTGCCAGTAGTTCCGGACAGGGGGCAAAGGGCTACGAGCAGTACTTC; CDR3: CASSSGQGAKGYEQYF
size: NA; V: TRBV27; D: NA; J: TRBJ2-1; DNA: TGTGCCAGCAGTTTTTTAAATGAGCAGTTCTTC; CDR3: CASSFLNEQFF
size: NA; V: TRBV10-3; D: NA; J: TRBJ1-1; DNA: TGTGCCATCAGTGAGTCGGGCAGCGGACGCCCGAACACTGAAGCTTTCTTT; CDR3: CAISESGSGRPNTEAFF
size: NA; V: TRBV7-9; D: NA; J: TRBJ1-2; DNA: TGTGCCAGCAGCTCAGCCGACAGACTAAATGGCTACACCTTC; CDR3: CASSSADRLNGYTF
size: NA; V: TRBV10-2; D: NA; J: TRBJ1-1; DNA: TGCGCCAGCAGTGCCCCCCCAGCCAGGGGCTACACTGAAGCTTTCTTT; CDR3: CASSAPPARGYTEAFF
size: NA; V: TRBV10-3; D: NA; J: TRBJ2-7; DNA: TGTGCCATCAGTGAGGGAACTGGGGTAGGACGAACCGAGCAGTACTTC; CDR3: CAISEGTGVGRTEQYF
size: NA; V: TRBV7-2; D: NA; J: TRBJ2-5; DNA: TGTGCCAGCAGCTTAGTCCCGACGGCACGAGAGACCCAGTACTTC; CDR3: CASSLVPTARETQYF
size: few; V: TRBV28; D: NA; J: TRBJ2-2; DNA: TGTGCCAGCAAGTCCCAGGTAGATGGAGCCGGGGAGCTGTTTTTT; CDR3: CASKSQVDGAGELFF
size: NA; V: TRBV6-6; D: TRBD1; J: TRBJ1-1; DNA: TGTGCCAGCAGTTATAAGGGGGCGGAAACTGAAGCTTTCTTT; CDR3: CASSYKGAETEAFF
size: few; V: TRBV24-1; D: TRBD2; J: TRBJ2-3; DNA: TGTGCCACCAGTGACAGGACTAGCGGGCGCACAGATACGCAGTATTTT; CDR3: CATSDRTSGRTDTQYF
size: NA; V: TRBV15; D: NA; J: TRBJ2-1; DNA: TGTGCCACCAGCCAAACGGGACACCCGAGCTCCTACAATGAGCAGTTCTTC; CDR3: CATSQTGHPSSYNEQFF
size: NA; V: TRBV11-3; D: NA; J: TRBJ2-7; DNA: TGTGCCAGCAGCCCGGCCCTCTTGGGCTACGAGCAGTACTTC; CDR3: CASSPALLGYEQYF